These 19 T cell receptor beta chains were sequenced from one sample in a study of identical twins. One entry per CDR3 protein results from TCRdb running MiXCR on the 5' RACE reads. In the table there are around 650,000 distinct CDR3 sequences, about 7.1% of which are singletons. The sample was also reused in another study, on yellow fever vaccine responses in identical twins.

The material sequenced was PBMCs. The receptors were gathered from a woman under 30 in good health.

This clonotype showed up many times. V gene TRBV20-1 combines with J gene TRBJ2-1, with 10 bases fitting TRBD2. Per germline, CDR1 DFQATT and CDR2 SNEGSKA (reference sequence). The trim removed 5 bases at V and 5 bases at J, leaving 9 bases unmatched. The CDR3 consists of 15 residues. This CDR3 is CSAHELAGIHNEQFF. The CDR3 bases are TGCAGTGCTCACGAACTAGCGGGGATACACAATGAGCAGTTCTTC.

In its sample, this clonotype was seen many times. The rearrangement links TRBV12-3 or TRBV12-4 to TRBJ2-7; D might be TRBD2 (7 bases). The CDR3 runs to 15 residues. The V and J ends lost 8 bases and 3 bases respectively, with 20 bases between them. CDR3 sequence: CASCREGGRIYEQYF. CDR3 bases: TGTGCCAGCTGCAGGGAGGGGGGCCGTATCTACGAGCAGTACTTC.

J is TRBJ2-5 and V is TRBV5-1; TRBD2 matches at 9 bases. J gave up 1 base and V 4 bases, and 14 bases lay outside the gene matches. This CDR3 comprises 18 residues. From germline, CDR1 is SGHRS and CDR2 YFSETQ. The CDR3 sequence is CASSQAGGERGVQETQYF. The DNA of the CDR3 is TGCGCCAGCAGCCAGGCAGGGGGAGAGCGGGGGGTCCAAGAGACCCAGTACTTC.

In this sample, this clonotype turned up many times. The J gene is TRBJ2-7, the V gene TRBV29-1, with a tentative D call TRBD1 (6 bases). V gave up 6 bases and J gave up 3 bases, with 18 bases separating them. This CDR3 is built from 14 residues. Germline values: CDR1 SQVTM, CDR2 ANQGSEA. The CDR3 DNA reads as TGCAGCGTCTCGGGACACTACGAAGACTACGAGCAGTACTTC. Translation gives CSVSGHYEDYEQYF.

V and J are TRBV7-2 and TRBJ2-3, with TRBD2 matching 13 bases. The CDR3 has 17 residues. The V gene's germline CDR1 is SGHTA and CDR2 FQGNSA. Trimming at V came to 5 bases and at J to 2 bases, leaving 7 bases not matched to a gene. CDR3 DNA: TGTGCCAGCAGCCACGTGACTAGCGGGAGGTCCACAGATACGCAGTATTTT. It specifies CASSHVTSGRSTDTQYF.

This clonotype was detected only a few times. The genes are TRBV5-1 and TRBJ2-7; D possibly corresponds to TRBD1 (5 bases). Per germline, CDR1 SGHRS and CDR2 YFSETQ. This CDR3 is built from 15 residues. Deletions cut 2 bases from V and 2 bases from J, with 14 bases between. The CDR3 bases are TGCGCCAGCAGCTTCCTTACAGACAGCACCTACGAGCAGTACTTC. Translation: CASSFLTDSTYEQYF.

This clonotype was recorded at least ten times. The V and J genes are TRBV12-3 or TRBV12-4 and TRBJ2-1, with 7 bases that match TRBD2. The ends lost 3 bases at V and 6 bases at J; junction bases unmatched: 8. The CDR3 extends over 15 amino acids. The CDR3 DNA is TGTGCCAGCAGTTTTCGCGGGGGTAACGTCAATGAGCAGTTCTTC. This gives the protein CASSFRGGNVNEQFF.

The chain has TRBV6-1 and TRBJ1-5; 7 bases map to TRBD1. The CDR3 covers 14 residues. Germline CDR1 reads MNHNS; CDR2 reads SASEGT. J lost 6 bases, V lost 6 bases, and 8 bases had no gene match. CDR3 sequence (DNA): TGTGCCAGCAGCGCAGGGGGGTCGACTCAGCCCCAGCATTTT. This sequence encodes CASSAGGSTQPQHF.

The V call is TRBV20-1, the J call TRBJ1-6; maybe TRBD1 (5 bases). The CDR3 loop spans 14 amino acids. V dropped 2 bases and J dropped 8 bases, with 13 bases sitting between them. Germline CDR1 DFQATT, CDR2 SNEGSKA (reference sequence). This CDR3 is CSARQQAVHSPLHF. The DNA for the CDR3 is TGCAGTGCTAGACAACAGGCCGTACATTCACCCCTCCACTTT.

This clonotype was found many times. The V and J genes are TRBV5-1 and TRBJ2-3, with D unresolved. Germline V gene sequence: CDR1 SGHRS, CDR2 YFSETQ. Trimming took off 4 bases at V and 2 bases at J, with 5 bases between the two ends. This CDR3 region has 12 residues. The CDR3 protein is CASSGNTDTQYF. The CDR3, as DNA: TGCGCCAGCAGCGGGAACACAGATACGCAGTATTTT.

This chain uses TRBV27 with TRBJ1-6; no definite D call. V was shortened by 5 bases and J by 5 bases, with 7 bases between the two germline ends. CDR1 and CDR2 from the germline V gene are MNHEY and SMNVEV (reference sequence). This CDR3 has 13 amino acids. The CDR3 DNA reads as TGTGCCAGCAGTCCAATCCATAATTCACCCCTCCACTTT. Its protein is CASSPIHNSPLHF.

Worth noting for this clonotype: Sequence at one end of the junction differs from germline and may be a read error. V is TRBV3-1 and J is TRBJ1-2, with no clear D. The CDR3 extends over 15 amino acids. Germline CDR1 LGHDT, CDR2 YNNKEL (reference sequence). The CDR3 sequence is CATSQDLEGSYGYTF. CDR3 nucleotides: TGTGCCACCAGCCAAGATCTGGAGGGATCTTATGGCTACACCTTC.

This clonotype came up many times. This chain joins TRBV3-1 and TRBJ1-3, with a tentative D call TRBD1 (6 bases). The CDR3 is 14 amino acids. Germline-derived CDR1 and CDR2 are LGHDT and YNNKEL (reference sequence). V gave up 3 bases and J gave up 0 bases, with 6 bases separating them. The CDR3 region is CASSQGHSGNTIYF. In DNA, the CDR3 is TGTGCCAGCAGCCAGGGACACTCTGGAAACACCATATATTTT.

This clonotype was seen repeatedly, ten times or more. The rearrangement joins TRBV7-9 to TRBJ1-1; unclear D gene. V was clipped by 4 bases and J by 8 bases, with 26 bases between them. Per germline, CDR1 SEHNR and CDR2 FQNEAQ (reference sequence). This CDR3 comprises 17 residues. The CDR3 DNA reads TGTGCCAGCAGCTCCGACACCCACGCTCTTCGGACCTTAGAAGCTTTCTTT. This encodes CASSSDTHALRTLEAFF.

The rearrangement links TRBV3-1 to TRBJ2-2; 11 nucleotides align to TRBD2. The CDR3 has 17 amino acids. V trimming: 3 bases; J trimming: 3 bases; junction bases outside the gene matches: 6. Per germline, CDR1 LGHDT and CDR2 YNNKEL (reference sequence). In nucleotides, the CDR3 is TGTGCCAGCAGCCAGCGCCTACTAGCGGGGGACACCGGGGAGCTGTTTTTT. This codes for CASSQRLLAGDTGELFF.

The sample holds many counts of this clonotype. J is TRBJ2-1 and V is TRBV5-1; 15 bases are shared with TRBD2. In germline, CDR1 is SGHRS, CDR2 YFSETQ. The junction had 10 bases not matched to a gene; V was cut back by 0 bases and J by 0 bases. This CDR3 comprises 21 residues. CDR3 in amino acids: CASSLAGLAGGQISSYNEQFF. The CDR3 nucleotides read TGCGCCAGCAGCTTGGCGGGACTAGCGGGGGGCCAGATCAGCTCCTACAATGAGCAGTTCTTC.

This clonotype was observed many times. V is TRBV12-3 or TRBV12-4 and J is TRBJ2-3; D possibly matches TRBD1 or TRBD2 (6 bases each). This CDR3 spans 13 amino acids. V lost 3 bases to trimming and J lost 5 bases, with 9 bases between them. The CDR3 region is CASSFRGRDTQYF. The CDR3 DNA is TGTGCCAGCAGTTTTCGGGGGCGAGATACGCAGTATTTT.

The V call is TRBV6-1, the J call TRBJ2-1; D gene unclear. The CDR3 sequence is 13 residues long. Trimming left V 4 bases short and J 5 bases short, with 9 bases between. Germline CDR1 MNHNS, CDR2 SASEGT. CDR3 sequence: CASSGGWDNEQFF. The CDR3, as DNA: TGTGCCAGCAGTGGCGGCTGGGACAATGAGCAGTTCTTC.

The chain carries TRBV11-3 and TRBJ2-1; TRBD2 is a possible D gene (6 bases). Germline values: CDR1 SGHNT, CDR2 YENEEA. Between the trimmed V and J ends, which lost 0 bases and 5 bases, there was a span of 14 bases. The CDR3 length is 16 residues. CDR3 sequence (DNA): TGTGCCAGCAGCTTAGATCCTGATGGCGGGGACAATGAGCAGTTCTTC. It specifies CASSLDPDGGDNEQFF.